The 26 T cell receptor beta chains listed next were all sequenced from one sample in a study of blood T cell repertoires in COVID-19. Profiling relied on immunoSEQ multiplex PCR, and the TCRdb table lists in-frame clones only, not all of them. The sample has 110,000 or so clones; 87% are singletons. Sequencing input: peripheral blood. Receptors were obtained from a human donor in a cohort sampled during active COVID-19.

The V gene is TRBV6-5, the J gene TRBJ2-5, with 9 bases aligning to TRBD1. Germline lookup yields CDR1 MNHEY and CDR2 SVGAGI. The length of the CDR3 is 14 residues. Unmatched junction bases numbered 5, after V lost 5 bases and J lost 4 bases. CDR3 loop: CASSNRGRGETQYF. The CDR3 nucleotides are TGTGCCAGCAGTAACAGGGGGCGGGGAGAGACCCAGTACTTC.

The CDR3 region is CASRTSGHYEQYF. In nucleotides, the CDR3 is TGTGCCAGCAGAACTAGCGGACACTACGAGCAGTACTTC. J is TRBJ2-7 and V is TRBV27; 8 bases align to TRBD2. There are 13 residues in the CDR3. Looked up from germline, CDR1 is MNHEY and CDR2 is SMNVEV (reference sequence). The V and J ends lost 6 bases and 3 bases, in that order; junction bases with no gene match: 4.

The rearrangement links TRBV7-9 to TRBJ1-2; 9 bases agree with TRBD1. Germline V gene data show CDR1 as SEHNR and CDR2 as FQNEAQ (reference sequence). The V segment lost 0 bases and the J segment 7 bases; nucleotides outside the gene matches: 3. The CDR3 totals 14 residues. The CDR3 protein is CASSLAQGAFGYTF. The CDR3 DNA follows: TGTGCCAGCAGCTTAGCACAGGGGGCTTTTGGCTACACCTTC.

This chain connects TRBV24-1 to TRBJ2-5; D is undetermined. Germline V lookup: CDR1 KGHDR, CDR2 SFDVKD. Deletions cut 1 base from V and 1 base from J, with 12 bases between. This CDR3 comprises 16 residues. CDR3 sequence: CATSDFLDPAQETQYF. DNA of the CDR3: TGTGCCACCAGTGATTTCCTAGACCCGGCCCAAGAGACCCAGTACTTC.

The V and J genes are TRBV5-1 and TRBJ2-5; 12 bases agree with TRBD2. Trimming cost V 4 bases and J 5 bases; bases outside gene matches: 6. Germline CDR1 reads SGHRS; CDR2 reads YFSETQ. The CDR3 covers 15 residues. CDR3 sequence (DNA): TGCGCCAGCAGCCCGGGACTAGCGGGCACGGAGACCCAGTACTTC. Its protein product is CASSPGLAGTETQYF.

This sequence joins TRBV4-1 and TRBJ1-2; 9 nucleotides line up with TRBD1. V shed 0 bases, J shed 1 base, and the junction held 9 bases outside the gene matches. Germline loops: CDR1 MGHRA, CDR2 YSYEKL. This CDR3 region has 18 residues. CDR3 DNA: TGCGCCAGCAGCCAAGATCCGCAGCGACAGGGGGTTAACTATGGCTACACCTTC. This codes for CASSQDPQRQGVNYGYTF.

V and J are TRBV6-1 and TRBJ1-5, with D possibly TRBD1 on 5 matching bases. In germline, CDR1 is MNHNS, CDR2 SASEGT. V shed 2 bases and J shed 7 bases, with 12 bases lying between them. This CDR3 is 14 amino acids long. This CDR3 reads CASSELAGRQPQHF. The CDR3, as DNA: TGTGCCAGCAGTGAATTGGCAGGGCGCCAGCCCCAGCATTTT.

V gene TRBV9 combines with J gene TRBJ2-7; a possible D gene is TRBD2 (6 bases). The CDR3 loop spans 14 amino acids. Germline CDR1 is SGDLS and CDR2 is YYNGEE. With 4 bases removed from V and 0 bases from J, the gap between germline ends came to 11 bases. CDR3 bases: TGTGCCAGCAGCTCGACGCGGGGCTCCTACGAGCAGTACTTC. Translating gives CASSSTRGSYEQYF.

The rearrangement links TRBV4-1 to TRBJ2-3, with 7 positions matching TRBD2. The CDR3 spans 15 residues. J was trimmed by 2 bases and V by 2 bases; bases with no gene match: 4. Germline V gives CDR1 MGHRA, CDR2 YSYEKL. CDR3 DNA sequence: TGCGCCAGCAGCCAACTAGCGGAGTACACAGATACGCAGTATTTT. Translation: CASSQLAEYTDTQYF.

The rearrangement joins TRBV28 to TRBJ2-1; D not resolved. The CDR3 length is 13 residues. The germline V and J ends were trimmed by 7 bases and 10 bases, with 17 bases remaining between them. Germline assignment: CDR1 MDHEN and CDR2 SYDVKM. CDR3 residues: CASNQPSRHEQFF. The CDR3 nucleotides are TGTGCCAGCAATCAACCAAGCAGGCACGAGCAGTTCTTC.

The chain carries TRBV5-5 and TRBJ2-7; a weak D match, TRBD1 (5 bases). This CDR3 region has 19 residues. Germline V lookup: CDR1 SGHKS, CDR2 YYEKEE (reference sequence). V was pared by 4 bases and J by 4 bases, with 30 bases between. For the CDR3, the DNA is TGTGCCAGCAGCCTAGGGGCGATAGGATTGGGCCCGGATAGGTACGAGCAGTACTTC. Translated: CASSLGAIGLGPDRYEQYF.

The V and J genes are TRBV5-1 and TRBJ2-4, with D possibly TRBD1 on 6 matching bases. CDR3 length: 16 amino acids. Trimming cost V 3 bases and J 2 bases, with 15 bases left between them. Germline assignment: CDR1 SGHRS and CDR2 YFSETQ. The CDR3 nucleotides are TGCGCCAGCAGCTCTGGCCAGGGGCGAACCAAAAACATTCAGTACTTC. The encoded protein is CASSSGQGRTKNIQYF.

The chain joins TRBV9 to TRBJ2-2; D may be TRBD1 (6 bases). CDR1 and CDR2 (germline): SGDLS, YYNGEE. The CDR3 is made up of 19 amino acids. V dropped 0 bases and J dropped 2 bases, with 20 bases sitting between them. CDR3 sequence reads: CASSVGGQFAEPNTGELFF. The CDR3 DNA reads as TGTGCCAGCAGCGTAGGCGGACAGTTCGCCGAACCAAACACCGGGGAGCTGTTTTTT.

The chain joins TRBV5-4 to TRBJ1-1; 9 bases fit TRBD1. Trimming removed 3 bases from V and 3 bases from J; junction bases left unmatched: 6. The CDR3 sequence is 15 residues long. The germline gives CDR1 SGHNT, CDR2 YYREEE (reference sequence). DNA for the CDR3: TGTGCCAGCAGCTCATTCACAGGGGGCTACACTGAAGCTTTCTTT. Translated: CASSSFTGGYTEAFF. Full variable domain (remainder filled in from reference TRBV5-4 and TRBJ1-1): ETGVTQSPTHLIKTRGQQVTLRCSSQSGHNTVSWYQQALGQGPQFIFQYYREEENGRGNFPPRFSGLQFPNYSSELNVNALELDDSALYLCASSSFTGGYTEAFFGQGTRLTVV.

The V call is TRBV7-8, the J call TRBJ2-5, with 10 bases that match TRBD2. The V gene end was trimmed by 5 bases and the J gene end by 1 base; junction bases not matched to a gene: 13. CDR3 length equals 18 residues. Per the germline V gene, CDR1 is SGHVS and CDR2 is FQNEAQ. In nucleotides, the CDR3 is TGTGCCAGCAGCAGAGGACTAGCGGCAGATCAGTTCCAAGAGACCCAGTACTTC. It yields the protein CASSRGLAADQFQETQYF.

The chain combines TRBV12-5 with TRBJ1-3; a weak D match, TRBD1 (6 bases). Germline CDR1 is LGHNT and CDR2 is FRNRAP. The CDR3 runs to 19 residues. V was clipped by 3 bases and J by 0 bases, with 21 bases between them. The CDR3, as DNA: TGTGCTAGTGGTTTTACCAATTACCCGGGACACAACTCTGGAAACACCATATATTTT. Amino acids: CASGFTNYPGHNSGNTIYF.

V and J are TRBV5-1 and TRBJ1-6; D might be TRBD1 (6 bases). The V and J ends lost 3 bases and 7 bases respectively, with 14 bases between them. Germline V gene sequence: CDR1 SGHRS, CDR2 YFSETQ. This CDR3 has 15 amino acids. The CDR3: CASSSWGGANSPLHF. CDR3 nucleotides: TGCGCCAGCAGCTCCTGGGGGGGGGCGAATTCACCCCTCCACTTT. The full variable domain, completed using reference TRBV5-1 and TRBJ1-6, is KAGVTQTPRYLIKTRGQQVTLSCSPISGHRSVSWYQQTPGQGLQFLFEYFSETQRNKGNFPGRFSGRQFSNSRSEMNVSTLELGDSALYLCASSSWGGANSPLHFGNGTRLTVT.

This clone has only one observation. The rearrangement joins TRBV14 to TRBJ2-7; a weak D match, TRBD1 (6 bases). Germline values: CDR1 SGHDN, CDR2 FVKESK. CDR3 length: 14 residues. V was shortened by 1 base and J by 6 bases, with 13 bases between the two germline ends. The chain's CDR3 is CASSQVQGFSEQYF. CDR3 bases: TGTGCCAGCAGCCAAGTACAGGGTTTCTCCGAGCAGTACTTC.

This clone is a singleton in its sample. V and J are TRBV3-1 (or the pseudogene TRBV3-2) and TRBJ2-3; 8 bases agree with TRBD2. With V trimmed by 0 bases and J by 9 bases, 5 bases remained unmatched. Germline V gene sequence: CDR1 LGHDT, CDR2 YNNKEL (reference sequence). The length of the CDR3 is 14 residues. CDR3 residues: CASSQDLSGGTQYF. The DNA of the CDR3 is TGTGCCAGCAGCCAAGATCTGAGCGGGGGAACGCAGTATTTT.

J is TRBJ2-3 and V is TRBV5-5, with 8 bases identical to TRBD1. Unmatched junction bases numbered 8, after V lost 3 bases and J lost 5 bases. The CDR3 covers 15 residues. Per germline, CDR1 SGHKS and CDR2 YYEKEE (reference sequence). The CDR3: CASSSETGAIDTQYF. Written as DNA, the CDR3 is TGTGCCAGCAGCTCGGAGACAGGGGCGATAGATACGCAGTATTTT.

The chain joins TRBV11-3 to TRBJ2-2; a possible D gene is TRBD2 (5 bases). The CDR3 has 13 amino acids. The germline V gene encodes CDR1 SGHNT and CDR2 YENEEA. V gave up 5 bases and J gave up 7 bases, with 11 bases separating them. The CDR3 reads CASSLGGFGELFF. DNA of the CDR3: TGTGCCAGCAGCCTGGGCGGGTTCGGGGAGCTGTTTTTT.

V usage is TRBV4-2 and J usage is TRBJ2-3, with 8 nucleotides matching TRBD2. Germline lookup yields CDR1 LGHNA and CDR2 YNFKEQ. The CDR3 contains 14 residues. Trimming cost V 4 bases and J 5 bases; bases outside gene matches: 5. CDR3 coding DNA: TGTGCCAGCAGCCCGGGAGGGGGGAGAGATACGCAGTATTTT. Encoded protein: CASSPGGGRDTQYF.

This clone was detected only once. V and J are TRBV5-1 and TRBJ1-2; TRBD1 matches 11 bases. This CDR3 spans 15 amino acids. Germline loops: CDR1 SGHRS, CDR2 YFSETQ. The V and J ends lost 0 bases and 8 bases, in that order; junction bases with no gene match: 6. The chain's CDR3 is CASSLVGQGAGGYTF. CDR3 nucleotide sequence: TGCGCCAGCAGCTTGGTAGGACAGGGGGCAGGAGGCTACACCTTC.

This clone has a single count. Other DNA sequences within the sample encode an identical CDR3. This chain's CDR3 is CASSLGANTEAFF. The CDR3 region has the DNA TGTGCCAGCAGCCTGGGGGCGAACACTGAAGCTTTCTTT. The chain carries TRBV7-6 and TRBJ1-1; the D gene is possibly TRBD1 (6 bases). CDR1 and CDR2 (germline): SGHVS, FNYEAQ. The CDR3 extends over 13 amino acids. V was clipped by 5 bases and J by 1 base, with 8 bases between them.

The J gene is TRBJ2-1, the V gene TRBV15; TRBD2 aligns across 8 bases. Germline CDR1 is LNHNV and CDR2 is YYDKDF (reference sequence). The CDR3 has 19 amino acids. The trim removed 5 bases at V and 4 bases at J, leaving 19 bases unmatched. The chain's CDR3 is CATSQKRGWSGRGYNEQFF. The CDR3 nucleotides are TGTGCCACCAGCCAAAAGAGGGGCTGGAGCGGGAGAGGGTACAATGAGCAGTTCTTC. Together with reference TRBV15 and TRBJ2-1, the CDR3 gives the full variable domain: DAMVIQNPRYQVTQFGKPVTLSCSQTLNHNVMYWYQQKSSQAPKLLFHYYDKDFNNEADTPDNFQSRRPNTSFCFLDIRSPGLGDTAMYLCATSQKRGWSGRGYNEQFFGPGTRLTVL.

V and J are TRBV10-1 and TRBJ2-6; D ambiguous. V gave up 10 bases and J gave up 0 bases, with 4 bases separating them. CDR1 and CDR2 from the germline V gene are WNHNN and SYGVQD (reference sequence). CDR3 length: 12 residues. The CDR3 sequence is CATSSGANVLTF. In DNA form, the CDR3 reads TGCGCCACCTCCTCTGGGGCCAACGTCCTGACTTTC.